Shown below are 22 T cell receptor beta chains from a single sample sequenced in a study of T-cell reconstitution after alpha-beta-depleted transplantation in children. The TCRbeta library was prepared with unique molecular identifiers. TCRdb passed the PCR reads through MiXCR, listing each CDR3 protein once. Here the sample spans 450,000 to 600,000 distinct CDR3 sequences, about a sixth being singletons. This specimen was PBMCs from the stem cell graft donor, taken from the stem cell graft. Source of these receptors: a human donor who donated a stem cell graft to a child with acute lymphoblastic leukemia.

The chain has TRBV5-5 and TRBJ1-1, with D hard to call. The CDR3 spans 15 residues. CDR1 is SGHKS and CDR2 is YYEKEE in the germline V gene (reference sequence). Trimming took off 4 bases at V and 4 bases at J, with 17 bases between the two ends. The CDR3 coding sequence is TGTGCCAGCAGCCCGGAACATGCGGTAATCACTGAAGCTTTCTTT. Amino acids: CASSPEHAVITEAFF.

The CDR3 region has the DNA TGCGCCAGCAGTTCTAATTTGTTTTCTGAAAATACGCAGTATTTT. Protein sequence: CASSSNLFSENTQYF. The chain joins TRBV5-1 to TRBJ2-3; no clear D gene. Trimming shortened V by 5 bases and J by 7 bases, and 20 bases separated the two germline ends. Germline CDR1 and CDR2: SGHRS and YFSETQ. The CDR3 is made up of 15 amino acids.

This clonotype showed up just a few times. The junction and the germline gene differ at one end; a read error may be behind it. This chain links TRBV29-1 with TRBJ1-2; no definite D call. Germline V gene sequence: CDR1 SQVTM, CDR2 ANQGSEA. The CDR3 covers 13 residues. The CDR3 bases are TGCAGCGGTGAAGGGATTGGTGATGGTGGCTACACCTTC. Translating it yields CSGEGIGDGGYTF. The whole variable domain, remainder taken from reference TRBV29-1 and TRBJ1-2, is SAVISQKPSRDICQRGTSLTIQCQVDSQVTMMFWYRQQPGQSLTLIATANQGSEATYESGFVIDKFPISRPNLTFSTLTVSNMSPEDSSIYLCSGEGIGDGGYTFGSGTRLTVV.

The sample holds a few counts of this clonotype. The genes are TRBV18 and TRBJ2-3, with D possibly being TRBD2 (5 bases). Trimming cost V 0 bases and J 0 bases, with 16 bases left between them. CDR1 and CDR2 from the germline V gene are KGHSH and LQKENI. The CDR3 is made up of 18 amino acids. The CDR3 here is CASSPPLEYSPSTDTQYF. The CDR3 coding sequence is TGTGCCAGCTCACCACCACTAGAGTATTCTCCTAGCACAGATACGCAGTATTTT.

This clonotype showed up just a few times. This rearrangement joins TRBV29-1 to TRBJ2-7, with D unresolved. The V end lost 4 bases, the J end lost 4 bases, and 11 bases lay between the germline ends. The CDR3 is 12 amino acids. The germline gives CDR1 SQVTM, CDR2 ANQGSEA. CDR3 region: CSVGRHEYEQYF. CDR3 sequence (DNA): TGCAGCGTTGGCCGACATGAGTACGAGCAGTACTTC.

The table lists this clonotype with a count of one. The V gene is TRBV20-1, the J gene TRBJ2-1; 10 nucleotides align to TRBD1. The CDR3 consists of 15 residues. The trim removed 6 bases at V and 6 bases at J, leaving 11 bases unmatched. CDR1 is DFQATT and CDR2 is SNEGSKA in the germline V gene (reference sequence). The CDR3 region is CSAFPGQGNLNEQFF. CDR3 nucleotides: TGCAGTGCATTTCCGGGACAGGGGAATCTCAATGAGCAGTTCTTC.

The V gene is TRBV20-1, the J gene TRBJ2-3; 9 nucleotides line up with TRBD2. J lost 2 bases, V lost 1 base, and 7 bases had no gene match. The CDR3 consists of 16 residues. Germline CDR1 is DFQATT and CDR2 is SNEGSKA (reference sequence). CDR3 amino acids: CSARGLAEASTDTQYF. For the CDR3, the DNA is TGCAGTGCTAGAGGACTAGCGGAGGCTTCCACAGATACGCAGTATTTT.

This clonotype was seen a handful of times. The chain combines TRBV29-1 with TRBJ1-1; D might be TRBD1 (6 bases). Germline CDR1 is SQVTM and CDR2 is ANQGSEA. Trimming removed 3 bases at V and 4 bases at J, with 21 bases between. This CDR3 has 16 amino acids. CDR3 sequence reads: CSVENRGATFFTEAFF. In DNA, the CDR3 is TGCAGCGTTGAGAATCGGGGGGCAACTTTCTTCACTGAAGCTTTCTTT.

V gene TRBV6-1 combines with J gene TRBJ2-4; 11 bases are a match to TRBD1. Germline CDR1 reads MNHNS; CDR2 reads SASEGT. The ends lost 6 bases at V and 8 bases at J; junction bases unmatched: 9. The CDR3 has 15 residues. The CDR3 region is CASSLGQGVLDIQYF. DNA for the CDR3: TGTGCCAGCAGCTTGGGACAGGGGGTTCTCGACATTCAGTACTTC.

This clonotype was seen only a few times. The V call is TRBV11-2, the J call TRBJ1-2, with unresolved D. This CDR3 has 13 residues. V was shortened by 3 bases and J by 4 bases, with 9 bases between the two germline ends. From germline, CDR1 is SGHAT and CDR2 FQNNGV. The CDR3 DNA sequence: TGTGCCAGCAGCTTTGGAGGGTTCTATGGCTACACCTTC. This translates into CASSFGGFYGYTF. Full variable domain (outside the CDR3, taken from reference TRBV11-2 and TRBJ1-2): EAGVAQSPRYKIIEKRQSVAFWCNPISGHATLYWYQQILGQGPKLLIQFQNNGVVDDSQLPKDRFSAERLKGVDSTLKIQPAKLEDSAVYLCASSFGGFYGYTFGSGTRLTVV.

This clonotype was seen at least ten times. The chain uses TRBV7-6 and TRBJ1-4; D call uncertain. V was cut by 4 bases and J by 0 bases, with 9 bases left in between. The CDR3 spans 15 residues. Germline V lookup: CDR1 SGHVS, CDR2 FNYEAQ. The CDR3: CASSSLQATNEKLFF. The CDR3 bases are TGTGCCAGCAGCTCACTGCAGGCAACTAATGAAAAACTGTTTTTT.

The chain uses TRBV29-1 and TRBJ2-5; 11 bases agree with TRBD2. The CDR3 spans 17 residues. V was pared by 6 bases and J by 5 bases, with 17 bases of the junction left unmatched. The V gene's germline CDR1 is SQVTM and CDR2 ANQGSEA. CDR3 amino acids: CSVGGLAAIQLAETQYF. The CDR3 nucleotides are TGCAGCGTGGGGGGACTAGCGGCCATACAACTTGCGGAGACCCAGTACTTC.

This chain joins TRBV18 and TRBJ2-7; D call uncertain. The CDR3 length is 13 residues. The germline V gene encodes CDR1 KGHSH and CDR2 LQKENI. V dropped 1 base and J dropped 3 bases, with 7 bases sitting between them. The CDR3 DNA reads TGTGCCAGCTCACCACGCCCTTTCTACGAGCAGTACTTC. It translates to CASSPRPFYEQYF.

The chain joins TRBV6-5 to TRBJ2-5; D call uncertain. Germline V CDR1 and CDR2: MNHEY, SVGAGI. The CDR3 spans 14 residues. V lost 0 bases and J 3 bases, leaving 8 bases between the germline ends. The CDR3 nucleotides are TGTGCCAGCAGTTACTCGAGTAGTAAAGAGACCCAGTACTTC. Protein product: CASSYSSSKETQYF.

V gene TRBV6-1 combines with J gene TRBJ2-5; TRBD2 matches at 7 bases. The CDR3 is 15 amino acids. V gave up 2 bases and J gave up 4 bases; unmatched junction bases: 7. CDR1 and CDR2 from the germline V gene are MNHNS and SASEGT. CDR3 in amino acids: CASSELAGAGETQYF. CDR3 sequence (DNA): TGTGCCAGCAGTGAATTGGCGGGAGCGGGAGAGACCCAGTACTTC.

This clonotype occurred a few times. The chain employs TRBV7-9 and TRBJ1-4, with 9 bases fitting TRBD1. From germline, CDR1 is SEHNR and CDR2 FQNEAQ (reference sequence). The CDR3 loop spans 13 amino acids. J lost 7 bases, V lost 11 bases, and 8 bases had no gene match. CDR3 region: CAGKQGAAEKLFF. The CDR3 DNA follows: TGTGCCGGCAAACAGGGGGCGGCTGAAAAACTGTTTTTT. Using reference TRBV7-9 and TRBJ1-4 for the parts outside the CDR3, the full variable domain is DTGVSQNPRHKITKRGQNVTFRCDPISEHNRLYWYRQTLGQGPEFLTYFQNEAQLEKSRLLSDRFSAERPKGSFSTLEIQRTEQGDSAMYLCAGKQGAAEKLFFGSGTQLSVL.

The chain joins TRBV20-1 to TRBJ1-3, with D uncertain. Germline lookup yields CDR1 DFQATT and CDR2 SNEGSKA (reference sequence). The V gene lost 0 bases and the J gene lost 4 bases, with 7 bases spanning the gap. This CDR3 contains 13 residues. The CDR3 spells CSARDLTGNTIYF. The DNA for the CDR3 is TGCAGTGCTAGAGATCTTACGGGAAACACCATATATTTT.

This clonotype showed up just a few times. J is TRBJ1-1 and V is TRBV4-1; D possibly corresponds to TRBD1 (6 bases). The germline CDR1 and CDR2 sequences are MGHRA and YSYEKL. Trimming shortened V by 1 base and J by 3 bases, and 12 bases separated the two germline ends. The CDR3 has 15 amino acids. In nucleotides, the CDR3 is TGCGCCAGCAGCCAAGTCTCAGGGGAGGACACTGAAGCTTTCTTT. It translates to CASSQVSGEDTEAFF.

This clonotype has just a few counts. The rearrangement joins TRBV11-2 to TRBJ2-1; D could derive from TRBD1 or TRBD2 (6 bases each). The CDR3 contains 15 residues. CDR1 and CDR2 from the germline V gene are SGHAT and FQNNGV. The V and J ends lost 5 bases and 3 bases respectively, with 14 bases between them. The CDR3 loop reads CASSRGLDSYNEQFF. The CDR3 DNA reads TGTGCCAGCAGCCGGGGACTGGACAGCTACAATGAGCAGTTCTTC.

This clonotype was found a few times. The CDR3 DNA reads as TGTGCCAGCAGTAAGGGACTAGACTACGAGCAGTACTTC. This gives the protein CASSKGLDYEQYF. V and J are TRBV2 and TRBJ2-7, with 8 bases aligning to TRBD2. The CDR3 is 13 residues long. J lost 3 bases, V lost 5 bases, and 3 bases had no gene match. The germline CDR1 and CDR2 sequences are SNHLY and FYNNEI.

This clonotype was seen a handful of times. DNA of the CDR3: TGTGCCAGCAGCGTAGTCGAAACGGGGGAGCAGTACTTC. This translates into CASSVVETGEQYF. The chain recombines TRBV9 with TRBJ2-7; tentative D call: TRBD2 (5 bases). Germline V lookup: CDR1 SGDLS, CDR2 YYNGEE. V shed 0 bases and J shed 7 bases, with 11 bases lying between them. This CDR3 contains 13 residues.

This clonotype showed up just a few times. This sequence joins TRBV12-3 or TRBV12-4 and TRBJ2-3; 7 bases line up with TRBD2. J gave up 6 bases and V 6 bases, and 12 bases lay outside the gene matches. The CDR3 covers 15 residues. Here the CDR3 reads CASSPSGTGGDTQYF. CDR3 DNA sequence: TGTGCCAGCAGCCCGAGCGGGACTGGTGGGGATACGCAGTATTTT.